These 32 T cell receptor beta chains were all obtained from the same sample, sequenced in a study of blood T cell repertoires in COVID-19. The method was immunoSEQ multiplex PCR; TCRdb's version includes in-frame clones alone and lacks a portion of them. The table lists some 250,000 clones, 75% to 90% of them singletons. Sample: peripheral blood. The receptors derive from a woman in her thirties who had recovered from COVID-19.

J is TRBJ2-2 and V is TRBV27; unclear D gene. CDR3 length: 14 residues. Trimming removed 7 bases at V and 4 bases at J, with 13 bases between. Germline loops: CDR1 MNHEY, CDR2 SMNVEV (reference sequence). The CDR3 nucleotides are TGTGCCAGCATGGCGACAAAAGTCACCGGGGAGCTGTTTTTT. This codes for CASMATKVTGELFF.

This chain links TRBV2 with TRBJ2-7; 13 bases are shared with TRBD2. This CDR3 has 15 residues. With 5 bases clipped from V and 7 bases from J, the junction kept 8 bases outside the gene matches. The germline CDR1 and CDR2 sequences are SNHLY and FYNNEI. The CDR3: CASSLTSGGVDEQYF. CDR3 nucleotide sequence: TGTGCCAGCAGTCTAACTAGCGGGGGGGTAGATGAGCAGTACTTC.

The chain recombines TRBV4-1 with TRBJ2-1; 7 bases are a match to TRBD2. Losses at the gene ends were 4 bases for V and 2 bases for J; bases not matched to a gene: 14. The CDR3 is 18 residues long. Germline CDR1 reads MGHRA; CDR2 reads YSYEKL. CDR3 bases: TGCGCCAGCAGCCCGACTAAATACCGGGACTACACCTACAATGAGCAGTTCTTC. It is translated as CASSPTKYRDYTYNEQFF.

The V and J genes are TRBV19 and TRBJ2-1, with D maybe TRBD2 (5 bases). V lost 6 bases and J lost 9, with 18 bases in between. CDR1 is LNHDA and CDR2 is SQIVND in the germline V gene (reference sequence). The CDR3 totals 14 residues. The CDR3 nucleotides read TGTGCCAGTAGGCCCGGTTCACTAGTCGGTGAGCAGTTCTTC. This codes for CASRPGSLVGEQFF.

The chain links TRBV6-2 or TRBV6-3 to TRBJ1-5; perhaps TRBD1 as D (6 bases). The CDR3 is made up of 14 amino acids. The germline CDR1 and CDR2 sequences are MNHEY and SVGEGT. The ends were cut back, 6 bases at V and 9 bases at J, with 18 bases in the middle. CDR3 protein: CASSQGRGGRPQHF. The CDR3 bases are TGTGCCAGCAGCCAGGGGAGGGGTGGCAGGCCCCAGCATTTT.

This chain joins TRBV19 and TRBJ2-3; D may be TRBD1 (6 bases). Per germline, CDR1 LNHDA and CDR2 SQIVND (reference sequence). V lost 6 bases, J lost 6 bases, and 10 bases lay in between. The CDR3 has 12 residues. CDR3 residues: CASRVQGDTQYF. The CDR3 nucleotides read TGTGCCAGTAGGGTACAGGGTGATACGCAGTATTTT.

This clone has only a few counts. The V gene is TRBV7-9, the J gene TRBJ1-6; 9 bases are shared with TRBD1. V trimming: 5 bases; J trimming: 7 bases; junction bases outside the gene matches: 6. CDR1 is SEHNR, CDR2 FQNEAQ, per germline (reference sequence). This CDR3 comprises 15 residues. CDR3: CASSPGQGGNSPLHF. In DNA form, the CDR3 reads TGTGCCAGCAGCCCGGGACAGGGAGGGAATTCACCCCTCCACTTT.

The V gene is TRBV29-1, the J gene TRBJ2-7; D uncertain. Germline CDR1 SQVTM, CDR2 ANQGSEA. The CDR3 is 14 amino acids. V was trimmed by 6 bases and J by 2 bases, leaving 17 bases between them. CDR3 region: CSVPNMGPPYEQYF. The DNA for the CDR3 is TGCAGCGTCCCCAATATGGGCCCTCCCTACGAGCAGTACTTC.

The J gene is TRBJ2-7, the V gene TRBV30; 11 nucleotides align to TRBD2. In germline, CDR1 is GTSNPN, CDR2 SVGIG (reference sequence). With 4 bases clipped from V and 3 bases from J, the junction kept 5 bases outside the gene matches. The CDR3 runs 14 residues. The DNA for the CDR3 is TGTGCCTGGAATACGGGACTAGCGGACTACGAGCAGTACTTC. Protein: CAWNTGLADYEQYF.

This clone occurred a few times. This chain joins TRBV19 and TRBJ1-1; TRBD1 is a possible D gene (5 bases). The germline gives CDR1 LNHDA, CDR2 SQIVND (reference sequence). The CDR3 is made up of 15 amino acids. Trimming left V 1 base short and J 3 bases short, with 12 bases between. For the CDR3, the DNA is TGTGCCAGTAGTATAGGTCGGTCGGGGGACACTGAAGCTTTCTTT. Its protein is CASSIGRSGDTEAFF.

This clone was detected only once. The rearrangement uses TRBV7-2 and TRBJ2-1; the D gene is possibly TRBD2 (6 bases). Germline loops: CDR1 SGHTA, CDR2 FQGNSA. V shed 1 base and J shed 4 bases, with 17 bases lying between them. The CDR3 is 17 amino acids. CDR3 DNA sequence: TGTGCCAGCAGCTTAGTCCCGGGGCGGGAACCTTACAATGAGCAGTTCTTC. Residues: CASSLVPGREPYNEQFF.

The chain employs TRBV19 and TRBJ1-1, with TRBD1 matching over 7 bases. Per germline, CDR1 LNHDA and CDR2 SQIVND (reference sequence). This CDR3 is built from 15 residues. The junction had 4 bases not matched to a gene; V was cut back by 2 bases and J by 1 base. The CDR3 protein is CASSIKGARNTEAFF. In nucleotides, the CDR3 is TGTGCCAGTAGTATAAAGGGGGCGAGGAACACTGAAGCTTTCTTT. Based on the CDR3 plus reference TRBV19 and TRBJ1-1, the full variable domain is DGGITQSPKYLFRKEGQNVTLSCEQNLNHDAMYWYRQDPGQGLRLIYYSQIVNDFQKGDIAEGYSVSREKKESFPLTVTSAQKNPTAFYLCASSIKGARNTEAFFGQGTRLTVV.

The chain recombines TRBV7-2 with TRBJ2-2, with 9 bases aligning to TRBD1. This CDR3 comprises 17 residues. J lost 3 bases, V lost 2 bases, and 7 bases had no gene match. Germline CDR1 reads SGHTA; CDR2 reads FQGNSA. This CDR3 reads CASSLFRDRVDTGELFF. The DNA of the CDR3 is TGTGCCAGCAGCTTATTCCGGGACAGGGTCGACACCGGGGAGCTGTTTTTT.

This clone is a singleton in its sample. The rearrangement links TRBV5-4 to TRBJ1-6, with a tentative D call TRBD1 (6 bases). Germline CDR1 is SGHNT and CDR2 is YYREEE (reference sequence). The V end lost 2 bases, the J end lost 7 bases, and 13 bases lay between the germline ends. The CDR3 has 15 residues. CDR3: CASSFGGADNSPLHF. The CDR3, as DNA: TGTGCCAGCAGCTTTGGGGGGGCGGACAATTCACCCCTCCACTTT.

J is TRBJ2-7 and V is TRBV2; 10 nucleotides align to TRBD2. CDR1 is SNHLY and CDR2 is FYNNEI in the germline V gene. The CDR3 contains 15 residues. V was pared by 2 bases and J by 7 bases, with 8 bases of the junction left unmatched. CDR3 protein: CASSEFLAGVEEQYF. The CDR3 bases are TGTGCCAGCAGTGAATTCCTAGCGGGGGTTGAGGAGCAGTACTTC. The full variable domain, with the rest looked up from reference TRBV2 and TRBJ2-7, is EPEVTQTPSHQVTQMGQEVILRCVPISNHLYFYWYRQILGQKVEFLVSFYNNEISEKSEIFDDQFSVERPDGSNFTLKIRSTKLEDSAMYFCASSEFLAGVEEQYFGPGTRLTVT.

The rearrangement links TRBV27 to TRBJ2-7; 7 bases are shared with TRBD1. Unmatched junction bases numbered 6, after V lost 3 bases and J lost 4 bases. This CDR3 is built from 14 residues. Germline CDR1 is MNHEY and CDR2 is SMNVEV (reference sequence). CDR3 sequence (DNA): TGTGCCAGCAGTTTGAGACAGGGAGTGTACGAGCAGTACTTC. Protein sequence: CASSLRQGVYEQYF.

This clone was seen only once. This sequence joins TRBV13 and TRBJ1-1, with D hard to call. The CDR3 spans 13 residues. Trimming removed 1 base at V and 5 bases at J, with 8 bases between. Germline V CDR1 and CDR2: PRHDT, FYEKMQ (reference sequence). The CDR3 nucleotides are TGTGCCAGCAGCTTAGTATCCGGGACTGAAGCTTTCTTT. Protein sequence: CASSLVSGTEAFF.

This chain uses TRBV7-3 with TRBJ2-7; D remains unclear. This CDR3 region has 11 residues. Germline CDR1 and CDR2: SGHTA and FQGTGA. Trimming left V 5 bases short and J 3 bases short, with 5 bases between. CDR3 loop: CASSPFYEQYF. The CDR3 region has the DNA TGTGCCAGCAGCCCCTTCTACGAGCAGTACTTC.

This clone was detected only once. The chain carries TRBV12-3 or TRBV12-4 and TRBJ2-3; D ambiguous. This CDR3 has 13 residues. V lost 5 bases and J 0 bases, leaving 6 bases between the germline ends. CDR3 nucleotides: TGTGCCAGCAGTCTCGGGAGCACAGATACGCAGTATTTT. This translates into CASSLGSTDTQYF.

The gene calls are TRBV7-9 and TRBJ1-4, with D possibly being TRBD1 (6 bases). Germline assignment: CDR1 SEHNR and CDR2 FQNEAQ (reference sequence). The length of the CDR3 is 16 residues. V lost 5 bases and J lost 4, with 17 bases in between. The CDR3 bases are TGTGCCAGCAGCCCCCTGGGGGGGGCTTTTAATGAAAAACTGTTTTTT. This translates into CASSPLGGAFNEKLFF.

The gene calls are TRBV12-3 or TRBV12-4 and TRBJ1-2; tentatively, D is TRBD1 (5 bases). The CDR3 consists of 13 residues. V lost 6 bases to trimming and J lost 8 bases, with 16 bases between them. The CDR3 DNA is TGTGCCAGCAGCCTTCGGGACTCCAGAGGCTACACCTTC. Translation: CASSLRDSRGYTF.

This clone was observed a single time. The chain couples TRBV4-2 to TRBJ1-1, with D perhaps matching TRBD1 (6 bases). The germline V gene has CDR1 LGHNA and CDR2 YNFKEQ. Trimming cost V 0 bases and J 0 bases, with 17 bases left between them. The CDR3 sequence is 18 residues long. CDR3 coding DNA: TGTGCCAGCAGCCAAGACGGACAGAGCCAAAAAATGAACACTGAAGCTTTCTTT. Translating it yields CASSQDGQSQKMNTEAFF.

CDR3 coding DNA: TGCAGCGCAACGGGGGGAACCCAAGAGACCCAGTACTTC. Translated, it gives CSATGGTQETQYF. The chain carries TRBV29-1 and TRBJ2-5; 7 bases are a match to TRBD2. Germline CDR1 is SQVTM and CDR2 is ANQGSEA. V lost 7 bases to trimming and J lost 1 base; unmatched junction nucleotides: 6. This CDR3 spans 13 amino acids.

J is TRBJ2-5 and V is TRBV3-1 (or the pseudogene TRBV3-2); 8 bases fit TRBD2. Germline trimming cut 8 bases from V and 2 bases from J; bases unmatched to any gene: 7. CDR1 is LGHDT and CDR2 is YNNKEL in the germline V gene (reference sequence). There are 14 residues in the CDR3. In nucleotides, the CDR3 is TGTGCCAGCCGGCAACGGGAGGGACAAGAGACCCAGTACTTC. This translates into CASRQREGQETQYF.

This clone was found once. The gene calls are TRBV2 and TRBJ1-6; 11 bases are shared with TRBD1. V gave up 4 bases and J gave up 7 bases; unmatched junction bases: 3. The CDR3 spans 15 residues. CDR1 is SNHLY and CDR2 is FYNNEI in the germline V gene. DNA of the CDR3: TGTGCCAGCAGTGGGACAGGGGGCCGGAATTCACCCCTCCACTTT. As protein: CASSGTGGRNSPLHF.

The chain combines TRBV7-2 with TRBJ1-6, with D uncertain. Between the trimmed V and J ends, which lost 5 bases and 7 bases, there was a span of 15 bases. Germline CDR1 SGHTA, CDR2 FQGNSA. CDR3 size: 15 residues. The CDR3 is CASSPNGITNSPLHF. In DNA, the CDR3 is TGTGCCAGCAGCCCAAACGGGATCACGAATTCACCCCTCCACTTT.

The chain couples TRBV3-1 (or the pseudogene TRBV3-2) to TRBJ2-5; 8 bases line up with TRBD1. This CDR3 is built from 15 residues. CDR1 and CDR2 (germline): LGHDT, YNNKEL (reference sequence). Losses at the gene ends were 1 base for V and 4 bases for J; bases not matched to a gene: 5. The CDR3 DNA reads as TGTGCCAGCAGCCAAGGGGCCACAGGGGGAGAGACCCAGTACTTC. Translating it yields CASSQGATGGETQYF.

The V call is TRBV6-5, the J call TRBJ1-2; 7 nucleotides match TRBD1. CDR1 and CDR2 (germline): MNHEY, SVGAGI. V lost 6 bases to trimming and J lost 8 bases; unmatched junction nucleotides: 15. The CDR3 length is 15 residues. This chain's CDR3 is CASSTGVLGTGGYTF. In DNA form, the CDR3 reads TGTGCCAGCAGCACAGGGGTGTTGGGCACGGGGGGCTACACCTTC.

This chain connects TRBV4-2 to TRBJ1-5; 9 nucleotides align to TRBD1. The V segment lost 0 bases and the J segment 6 bases; nucleotides outside the gene matches: 6. Germline V gene lookup returns CDR1 LGHNA and CDR2 YNFKEQ. There are 16 residues in the CDR3. CDR3 nucleotides: TGTGCCAGCAGCCAAGAAGGGGGACAGGGAGGTCAGCCCCAGCATTTT. Translation: CASSQEGGQGGQPQHF.

This clone appeared once. The gene calls are TRBV19 and TRBJ2-2, with TRBD1 identical over 8 bases. CDR1 and CDR2 (germline): LNHDA, SQIVND (reference sequence). Trimming cost V 6 bases and J 3 bases; bases outside gene matches: 6. The CDR3 contains 15 residues. As DNA, the CDR3 is TGTGCCAGTAGACACGACAGGGGATACACCGGGGAGCTGTTTTTT. It specifies CASRHDRGYTGELFF.

This chain links TRBV3-1 (or the pseudogene TRBV3-2) with TRBJ2-1; the match to TRBD2 covers 7 bases. The germline V gene has CDR1 LGHDT and CDR2 YNNKEL (reference sequence). V dropped 8 bases and J dropped 3; count of bases not matched to a gene: 1. CDR3 length: 12 residues. CDR3 bases: TGTGCCAGCGGGGACTACTACAATGAGCAGTTCTTC. This codes for CASGDYYNEQFF.

This rearrangement joins TRBV7-2 to TRBJ1-5; D is undetermined. Looked up from germline, CDR1 is SGHTA and CDR2 is FQGNSA. V lost 9 bases to trimming and J lost 0 bases, with 15 bases between them. CDR3 size: 15 residues. CDR3 in DNA: TGTGCCAGTGCCGTGTGGGCTAATAGCAATCAGCCCCAGCATTTT. The encoded protein is CASAVWANSNQPQHF.